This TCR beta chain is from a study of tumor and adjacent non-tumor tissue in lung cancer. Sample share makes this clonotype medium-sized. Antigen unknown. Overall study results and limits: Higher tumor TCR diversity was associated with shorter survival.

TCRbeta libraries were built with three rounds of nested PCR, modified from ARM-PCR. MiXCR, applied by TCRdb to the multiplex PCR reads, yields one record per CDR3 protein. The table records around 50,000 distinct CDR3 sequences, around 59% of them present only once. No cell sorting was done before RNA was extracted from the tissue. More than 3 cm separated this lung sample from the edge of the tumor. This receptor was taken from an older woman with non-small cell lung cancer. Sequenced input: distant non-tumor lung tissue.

In DNA form, the CDR3 reads TGTGCCAGCAGTTCACAGGGGGCTATTAGGACTGAAGCTTTCTTT. This encodes CASSSQGAIRTEAFF. The chain is built from TRBV6-5 and TRBJ1-1; 9 bases are a match to TRBD1. CDR3 size: 15 residues. Per the germline V gene, CDR1 is MNHEY and CDR2 is SVGAGI. Unmatched junction bases numbered 8, after V lost 4 bases and J lost 5 bases.